The 3 T cell receptor beta chains below were found in one sample sequenced in a study of tumour-infiltrating T cells in Burkitt lymphoma. Assay used: immunoSEQ multiplex PCR; TCRdb lists only in-frame clones, some missing. The repertoire includes around 9,900 clones, about two thirds of them detected once, and about 5.2% sits in the top ten. Sequencing was carried out using tumor tissue. These receptor sequences come from a human donor with diffuse large B-cell lymphoma.

This sequence joins TRBV2 and TRBJ1-4; 10 bases match TRBD1. J was trimmed by 4 bases and V by 7 bases; bases with no gene match: 9. The CDR3 contains 16 residues. Germline CDR1 SNHLY, CDR2 FYNNEI. CDR3 sequence reads: CASTSGQGVLNEKLFF. DNA for the CDR3: TGTGCCAGCACCTCCGGACAGGGGGTGCTTAATGAAAAACTGTTTTTT.

J is TRBJ1-3 and V is TRBV30; D call uncertain. CDR1 and CDR2 from the germline V gene are GTSNPN and SVGIG (reference sequence). The length of the CDR3 is 13 residues. V shed 0 bases and J shed 7 bases, with 10 bases lying between them. Here the CDR3 reads CAWSVFNENTIYF. The CDR3 DNA follows: TGTGCCTGGAGTGTTTTCAATGAGAACACCATATATTTT. Full variable domain (outside the CDR3, taken from reference TRBV30 and TRBJ1-3): SQTIHQWPATLVQPVGSPLSLECTVEGTSNPNLYWYRQAAGRGLQLLFYSVGIGQISSEVPQNLSASRPQDRQFILSSKKLLLSDSGFYLCAWSVFNENTIYFGEGSWLTVV.

This chain connects TRBV14 to TRBJ1-6, with TRBD1 matching over 8 bases. Germline V gene lookup returns CDR1 SGHDN and CDR2 FVKESK. The J segment lost 10 bases and the V segment lost 8 bases, leaving 10 bases of the junction unmatched. This CDR3 has 14 residues. Written as DNA, the CDR3 is TGTGCCAGCCGCGGGGACAGGTCATTATCACCCCTCCACTTT. Translation gives CASRGDRSLSPLHF.